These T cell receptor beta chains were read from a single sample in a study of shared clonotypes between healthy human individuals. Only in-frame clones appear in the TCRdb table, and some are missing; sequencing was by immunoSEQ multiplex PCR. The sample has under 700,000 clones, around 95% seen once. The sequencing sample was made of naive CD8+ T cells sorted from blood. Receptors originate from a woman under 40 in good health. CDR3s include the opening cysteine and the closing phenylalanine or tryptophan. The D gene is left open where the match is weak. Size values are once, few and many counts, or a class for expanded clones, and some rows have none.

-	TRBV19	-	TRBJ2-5	TGTGCCAGTAGTATTCCTTCCGCCCTGGAAGAGACCCAGTACTTC	CASSIPSALEETQYF
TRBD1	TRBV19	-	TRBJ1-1	TGTGCCAGTAGTTTTAGACAGGGGGCTATGAACACTGAAGCTTTCTTT	CASSFRQGAMNTEAFF
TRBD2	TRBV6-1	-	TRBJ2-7	TGTGCCAGCAGACTAGCGGGACCCGAGCAGTACTTC	CASRLAGPEQYF
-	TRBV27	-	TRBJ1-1	TGTGCCAGCAGTTTATCTGCCAGGCGGAGCACTGAAGCTTTCTTT	CASSLSARRSTEAFF
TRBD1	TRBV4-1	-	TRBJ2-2	TGCGCCTCCCGGGACAGGGGGCGCACCGGGGAGCTGTTTTTT	CASRDRGRTGELFF
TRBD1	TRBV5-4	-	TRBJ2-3	TGTGCCAGCAGCTGGGGGACAGGGTACGCTAGCACAGATACGCAGTATTTT	CASSWGTGYASTDTQYF
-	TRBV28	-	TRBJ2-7	TGTGCCAGCGGGTCATATTTCGAGCAGTACTTC	CASGSYFEQYF
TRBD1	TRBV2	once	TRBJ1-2	TGTGCCAGCAGTGAAGCCGTGACAGGGAGTGATGGCTACACCTTC	CASSEAVTGSDGYTF
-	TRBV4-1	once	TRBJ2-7	TGCGCCAGCAGCCCTGGGGCGCAATACGAGCAGTACTTC	CASSPGAQYEQYF
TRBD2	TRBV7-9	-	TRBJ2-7	TGTGCCAGCAGCTCCTGGACTAGCGGGATCGACGAGCAGTACTTC	CASSSWTSGIDEQYF
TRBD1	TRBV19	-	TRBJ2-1	TGTGCCAGTAGTATAGCCGGGACAGGGGGCTTCCTGGAGCAGTTCTTC	CASSIAGTGGFLEQFF
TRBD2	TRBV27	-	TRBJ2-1	TGTGCCAGCAGTTTAGAGTCGGGACTAGCGGACAATGAGCAGTTCTTC	CASSLESGLADNEQFF
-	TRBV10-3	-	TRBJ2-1	TGTGCCATCAGCGACAGTTGGGAGCAGTTCTTC	CAISDSWEQFF
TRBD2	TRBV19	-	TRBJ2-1	TGTGCCAGTACCCTAGCGGCGATGGCCCATGAGCAGTTCTTC	CASTLAAMAHEQFF
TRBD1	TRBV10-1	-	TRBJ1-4	TGCGCCAGCAGTGAGGGGACAGGGGACGAAAAACTGTTTTTT	CASSEGTGDEKLFF
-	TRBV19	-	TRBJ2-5	TGTGCCAGTAGTACCGGGATCCCAGAGACCCAGTACTTC	CASSTGIPETQYF
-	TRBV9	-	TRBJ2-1	TGTGCCAGCAGCGTCGCACTTAGACTAGAAAATGACAATGAGCAGTTCTTC	CASSVALRLENDNEQFF
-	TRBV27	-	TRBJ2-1	TGTGCCAGCAGTCTACTAGTTCCCTACAATGAGCAGTTCTTC	CASSLLVPYNEQFF
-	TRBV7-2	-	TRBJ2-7	TGTGCCAGCAGCTTAGGGGGTAGGCACGAGCAGTACTTC	CASSLGGRHEQYF
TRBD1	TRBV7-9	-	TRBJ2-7	TGTGCCAGCAGCACCGGACAGGAAGGCCTTTGGGAGCAGTACTTC	CASSTGQEGLWEQYF
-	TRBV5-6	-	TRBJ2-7	TGTGCCAGCAGCTCGGGACGCCTTGTTGACTACGAGCAGTACTTC	CASSSGRLVDYEQYF